These 16 T cell receptor beta chains share one sample of origin, sequenced in a study of patients and donors after allogeneic stem cell transplantation. TCRdb independently ran MiXCR on the RT-PCR reads; one entry per CDR3 protein. The data contain around 150,000 distinct CDR3 sequences, about a third of them singletons. Sample: blood, either unsorted or a sorted T cell fraction (not recorded which). All receptors come from a human donor who was either an allogeneic HSCT recipient or a stem cell or donor lymphocyte infusion donor (not recorded which). It is not recorded whose cells these are; they may come from a transplant donor.

This clonotype was seen more than once but under ten times. The chain couples TRBV5-5 to TRBJ1-1; D unresolved. Between the trimmed V and J ends, which lost 2 bases and 2 bases, there was a span of 16 bases. The CDR3 is 16 residues long. Germline loops: CDR1 SGHKS, CDR2 YYEKEE (reference sequence). CDR3 bases: TGTGCCAGCAGCTTCCCGACGGGAGGCCCAAACACTGAAGCTTTCTTT. This encodes CASSFPTGGPNTEAFF.

This clonotype has only a few counts. V gene TRBV5-1 combines with J gene TRBJ2-3; D is ambiguous. Germline V gives CDR1 SGHRS, CDR2 YFSETQ. The CDR3 is made up of 15 amino acids. The germline V and J ends were trimmed by 3 bases and 0 bases, with 11 bases remaining between them. The CDR3 loop reads CASSSTIQSTDTQYF. In DNA, the CDR3 is TGCGCCAGCAGCTCCACGATACAGAGCACAGATACGCAGTATTTT.

The genes are TRBV7-8 and TRBJ1-5; D may be TRBD1 (5 bases). CDR1 is SGHVS and CDR2 is FQNEAQ in the germline V gene. CDR3 length: 15 amino acids. Trimming took 2 bases from V and 5 from J, leaving 13 bases between them. The CDR3 DNA follows: TGTGCCAGCAGCTTAACCGGGGGAGGTGATCAGCCCCAGCATTTT. Encoded protein: CASSLTGGGDQPQHF.

V gene TRBV30 combines with J gene TRBJ1-3; D is undetermined. Looked up from germline, CDR1 is GTSNPN and CDR2 is SVGIG (reference sequence). The V and J ends lost 4 bases and 3 bases respectively, with 10 bases between them. CDR3 size: 13 residues. The CDR3 protein is CAWTILLGNTIYF. The CDR3 bases are TGTGCCTGGACAATCTTGCTTGGAAACACCATATATTTT.

As regards this clonotype: The junction and the germline gene differ at one end; a read error may be behind it. The chain couples TRBV15 to TRBJ1-1; 9 bases match TRBD1. This CDR3 contains 14 residues. Germline V CDR1 and CDR2: LNHNV, YYDKDF (reference sequence). CDR3 region: CSTSRGDRDTEAFF. As DNA, the CDR3 is TGTTCCACCAGCAGGGGGGACAGGGACACTGAAGCTTTCTTT.

V gene TRBV12-3 or TRBV12-4 combines with J gene TRBJ1-6; D is ambiguous. The CDR3 has 13 amino acids. The germline V and J ends were trimmed by 0 bases and 7 bases, with 4 bases remaining between them. The CDR3 nucleotides are TGTGCCAGCAGTTTAGCGGCGAATTCACCCCTCCACTTT. It yields the protein CASSLAANSPLHF.

This chain links TRBV3-1 with TRBJ1-2; tentatively, D is TRBD1 (5 bases). CDR1 is LGHDT and CDR2 is YNNKEL in the germline V gene (reference sequence). V was clipped by 2 bases and J by 5 bases, with 12 bases between them. The CDR3 is 14 residues long. CDR3: CASSQTTGVYGYTF. In DNA, the CDR3 is TGTGCCAGCAGCCAAACCACAGGAGTTTATGGCTACACCTTC.

The table lists this clonotype with a count of one. V is TRBV7-2 and J is TRBJ2-5; maybe TRBD1 (6 bases). The CDR3 covers 15 residues. Germline CDR1 reads SGHTA; CDR2 reads FQGNSA. Trimming shortened V by 6 bases and J by 2 bases, and 16 bases separated the two germline ends. Written as DNA, the CDR3 is TGTGCCAGCAGTCCTAGTGCCAGGGGACAAGAGACCCAGTACTTC. Protein: CASSPSARGQETQYF. The full variable domain, completed using reference TRBV7-2 and TRBJ2-5, is GAGVSQSPSNKVTEKGKDVELRCDPISGHTALYWYRQSLGQGLEFLIYFQGNSAPDKSGLPSDRFSAERTGGSVSTLTIQRTQQEDSAVYLCASSPSARGQETQYFGPGTRLLVL.

The CDR3 here is CAWSAQGRGPLHF. The CDR3 nucleotides are TGTGCCTGGAGTGCCCAGGGGAGGGGACCCCTCCACTTT. This sequence joins TRBV30 and TRBJ1-6, with a weak D call TRBD1 (6 bases). V gave up 1 base and J gave up 12 bases, with 13 bases separating them. The V gene's germline CDR1 is GTSNPN and CDR2 SVGIG (reference sequence). The CDR3 has 13 amino acids.

There are a few counts of this clonotype. The V gene is TRBV12-3 or TRBV12-4, the J gene TRBJ1-1; weak D call: TRBD1 (5 bases). The CDR3 contains 15 residues. V was cut by 5 bases and J by 3 bases, with 16 bases left in between. This CDR3 is CASSPQAGRHTEAFF. For the CDR3, the DNA is TGTGCCAGCAGTCCGCAGGCAGGGAGACACACTGAAGCTTTCTTT.

This clonotype occurred a few times. V and J are TRBV12-3 or TRBV12-4 and TRBJ1-2; D is ambiguous. This CDR3 comprises 14 residues. The V gene lost 2 bases and the J gene lost 0 bases, with 7 bases spanning the gap. The CDR3 is CASSLWGSNYGYTF. DNA for the CDR3: TGTGCCAGCAGTTTATGGGGTTCTAACTATGGCTACACCTTC.

This clonotype was detected only a few times. The genes are TRBV12-3 or TRBV12-4 and TRBJ1-2; D perhaps matches TRBD1 (5 bases). There are 17 residues in the CDR3. V lost 1 base to trimming and J lost 1 base, with 16 bases between them. The CDR3 region is CASSLDLAGQLNYGYTF. CDR3 in DNA: TGTGCCAGCAGTTTAGATCTGGCAGGGCAACTTAACTATGGCTACACCTTC.

J is TRBJ1-1 and V is TRBV12-3 or TRBV12-4, with a weak D call TRBD1 (5 bases). V was shortened by 4 bases and J by 5 bases, with 14 bases between the two germline ends. The CDR3 loop spans 14 amino acids. Here the CDR3 reads CASSSVLGGTEAFF. The CDR3 DNA reads TGTGCCAGCAGTTCCGTTTTGGGGGGAACTGAAGCTTTCTTT.

The chain combines TRBV10-3 with TRBJ1-2; 7 positions match TRBD1. Looked up from germline, CDR1 is ENHRY and CDR2 is SYGVKD. V lost 6 bases, J lost 2 bases, and 9 bases stayed unmatched. This CDR3 has 15 residues. The CDR3 DNA reads as TGTGCCATCAGCGACCGACAGGGTCCGAACTATGGCTACACCTTC. Translation gives CAISDRQGPNYGYTF.

This clonotype was seen only a few times. The V call is TRBV12-3 or TRBV12-4, the J call TRBJ2-4, with a possible D match to TRBD1 (6 bases). V shed 6 bases and J shed 7 bases, with 13 bases lying between them. The CDR3 sequence is 13 residues long. Written as DNA, the CDR3 is TGTGCCAGCAGGCCCGACAGGACGAACATTCAGTACTTC. It encodes CASRPDRTNIQYF.

The V and J genes are TRBV20-1 and TRBJ2-4; 11 bases map to TRBD2. In germline, CDR1 is DFQATT, CDR2 SNEGSKA (reference sequence). Unmatched junction bases numbered 7, after V lost 3 bases and J lost 3 bases. CDR3 size: 16 residues. This CDR3 reads CSASPTSGANKNIQYF. The CDR3, as DNA: TGCAGTGCTAGCCCGACTAGCGGGGCTAACAAAAACATTCAGTACTTC.